This is a list of T cell receptor beta chains from one sample in a study of PD-L1 blockade in urothelial cancer. The method was immunoSEQ multiplex PCR; TCRdb's version includes in-frame clones alone and lacks a portion of them. The sample consists of around 45,000 clones, about 91% of them appearing once. The material sequenced was PBMCs, taken around atezolizumab (anti-PD-L1) treatment. The source is a man older than 75 with urothelial cancer. CDR3s include the opening cysteine and the closing phenylalanine or tryptophan. The order of the fields is clone size, D gene, J gene, V gene, CDR3 protein, CDR3 DNA. D genes are given only for firm matches. Rows give clone size only sometimes, using once, few, many, or a class for an expanded clone.

>few|TRBD2|TRBJ2-2|TRBV9
CASSVEGLGGTGELFF
TGTGCCAGCAGCGTAGAAGGACTAGGTGGGACCGGGGAGCTGTTTTTT
>NA|NA|TRBJ2-1|TRBV2
CASKDGGANEQFF
TGTGCCAGCAAAGATGGAGGGGCCAATGAGCAGTTCTTC
>NA|NA|TRBJ2-5|TRBV29-1
CSVVSGPETQYF
TGCAGCGTAGTTAGCGGCCCAGAGACCCAGTACTTC
>NA|TRBD1|TRBJ2-5|TRBV29-1
CSVRDRGRQETQYF
TGCAGCGTTCGGGACAGGGGGCGGCAAGAGACCCAGTACTTC
>NA|TRBD2|TRBJ2-7|TRBV18
CASSPGGVAGVPYEQYF
TGTGCCAGCTCACCAGGCGGAGTAGCGGGAGTACCCTACGAGCAGTACTTC
>NA|TRBD2|TRBJ2-7|TRBV5-1
CASSLSSGGGEQYF
TGCGCCAGCAGCTTGTCATCGGGAGGAGGCGAGCAGTACTTC
>NA|TRBD1|TRBJ2-5|TRBV14
CASSQPGTDQETQYF
TGTGCCAGCAGCCAACCCGGGACAGACCAAGAGACCCAGTACTTC
>NA|NA|TRBJ2-2|TRBV11-2
CASSLEGGPRTRAGELFF
TGTGCCAGCAGCTTAGAAGGTGGGCCCCGAACGAGGGCCGGGGAGCTGTTTTTT
>NA|TRBD2|TRBJ2-7|TRBV27
CASTSNSGASSYEQYF
TGTGCCAGCACTTCTAATAGCGGGGCCAGCTCCTACGAGCAGTACTTC
>NA|NA|TRBJ2-7|TRBV30
CAWSVGGSSYEQYF
TGTGCCTGGAGTGTAGGGGGTAGCTCCTACGAGCAGTACTTC
>NA|TRBD2|TRBJ2-1|TRBV7-2
CASSTSGNSYNEQFF
TGTGCCAGCAGCACTAGCGGGAATTCCTACAATGAGCAGTTCTTC
>NA|TRBD2|TRBJ2-3|TRBV18
CASSLLAGGTDTQYF
TGTGCCAGCTCTCTACTAGCGGGAGGCACAGATACGCAGTATTTT
>NA|TRBD1|TRBJ1-2|TRBV19
CASSGQGVNYGYTF
TGTGCCAGTAGCGGACAGGGGGTTAACTATGGCTACACCTTC
>NA|TRBD2|TRBJ2-1|TRBV30
CAWSAIGLAGANEQFF
TGTGCCTGGAGCGCTATAGGACTAGCGGGAGCCAATGAGCAGTTCTTC
>NA|TRBD2|TRBJ2-1|TRBV28
CASRPQREGRNEQFF
TGTGCCAGCAGGCCGCAGCGGGAGGGCAGGAATGAGCAGTTCTTC
>NA|TRBD1|TRBJ1-1|TRBV5-4
CASSLGTGVNTEAFF
TGTGCCAGCAGCTTGGGCACAGGGGTGAACACTGAAGCTTTCTTT
>once|TRBD2|TRBJ2-1|TRBV9
CASSVATGLAVPFSNEQFF
TGTGCCAGCAGCGTAGCTACGGGGCTAGCGGTGCCCTTTTCCAATGAGCAGTTCTTC
>NA|NA|TRBJ1-1|TRBV19
CASSIRVTNTEAFF
TGTGCCAGTAGTATTCGGGTTACCAACACTGAAGCTTTCTTT
>NA|TRBD2|TRBJ2-5|TRBV5-1
CASSWGSGNGQETQYF
TGCGCCAGCAGCTGGGGTAGCGGGAATGGACAAGAGACCCAGTACTTC
>NA|NA|TRBJ2-5|TRBV23-1
CASSQWLGKMTVNQETQYF
TGCGCCAGCAGTCAGTGGTTGGGTAAAATGACAGTTAATCAAGAGACCCAGTACTTC
>NA|NA|TRBJ2-2|TRBV5-1
CASSLDWGWGELFF
TGCGCCAGCAGCTTGGATTGGGGCTGGGGGGAGCTGTTTTTT
>NA|TRBD1|TRBJ2-5|TRBV12-5
CASGLRQGSQETQYF
TGTGCTAGTGGCCTGAGACAGGGCTCCCAAGAGACCCAGTACTTC
>NA|NA|TRBJ1-5|TRBV2
CASSEGGSNQPQHF
TGTGCCAGCAGTGAAGGAGGAAGCAATCAGCCCCAGCATTTT
>NA|TRBD2|TRBJ2-2|TRBV30
CAWGPPTGAGTSGRAVTGELFF
TGTGCCTGGGGCCCTCCCACGGGGGCCGGGACTAGCGGGAGGGCCGTCACCGGGGAGCTGTTTTTT
>few|NA|TRBJ1-2|TRBV28
CASSFGYYGYTF
TGTGCCAGCAGTTTTGGCTACTATGGCTACACCTTC
>few|NA|TRBJ1-5|TRBV6-1
CASWGGNNQPQHF
TGTGCCAGCTGGGGCGGGAACAATCAGCCCCAGCATTTT
>NA|NA|TRBJ2-1|TRBV5-1
CASSLWPGVYNEQFF
TGCGCCAGCAGCTTGTGGCCAGGGGTCTACAATGAGCAGTTCTTC
>NA|TRBD2|TRBJ2-1|TRBV11-3
CASSLGLVNEQFF
TGTGCCAGCAGCCTCGGACTAGTCAATGAGCAGTTCTTC
>NA|TRBD1|TRBJ1-1|TRBV5-1
CASSFPPQGRSTEAFF
TGCGCCAGCAGCTTCCCCCCACAGGGGCGAAGCACTGAAGCTTTCTTT
>NA|NA|TRBJ1-1|TRBV9
CASSVGAGRPLEAFF
TGTGCCAGCAGCGTAGGGGCAGGGCGCCCCCTTGAAGCTTTCTTT
>few|TRBD1|TRBJ2-2|TRBV6-6
CASSYGTGGGGELFF
TGTGCCAGCAGTTACGGGACAGGGGGGGGCGGGGAGCTGTTTTTT
>NA|TRBD1|TRBJ1-2|TRBV7-2
CASSLSPTGAYGYTF
TGTGCCAGCAGCTTATCCCCGACAGGGGCCTATGGCTACACCTTC
>NA|NA|TRBJ2-3|TRBV7-2
CASSATVPDTQYF
TGTGCCAGCAGCGCGACAGTACCAGATACGCAGTATTTT
>NA|TRBD1|TRBJ2-1|TRBV6-1
CASSDGDRAHEQFF
TGTGCCAGCAGCGACGGGGACAGGGCCCACGAGCAGTTCTTC
>NA|TRBD2|TRBJ2-2|TRBV7-2
CASSSSGGTTGELFF
TGTGCCAGCAGCAGTAGCGGGGGAACCACCGGGGAGCTGTTTTTT
>NA|NA|TRBJ1-2|TRBV5-1
CASREQGPSYGYTF
TGCGCCAGCAGAGAACAGGGACCCAGCTATGGCTACACCTTC
>NA|TRBD1|TRBJ2-5|TRBV7-2
CASSPNRDRGRETQYF
TGTGCCAGCAGCCCTAACCGGGACAGGGGCCGGGAGACCCAGTACTTC
>NA|NA|TRBJ2-5|TRBV9
CASSVGEQGVRIAGVQETQYF
TGTGCCAGCAGCGTGGGGGAACAGGGGGTGAGAATAGCGGGAGTACAAGAGACCCAGTACTTC
>NA|TRBD1|TRBJ2-7|TRBV4-1
CASSQVYIPGTVPYEQYF
TGCGCCAGCAGCCAGGTCTATATTCCCGGGACAGTTCCCTACGAGCAGTACTTC
>once|TRBD1|TRBJ1-1|TRBV5-5
CASSSLTGINEAFF
TGTGCCAGCAGCTCCTTGACAGGGATTAATGAAGCTTTCTTT
>NA|TRBD1|TRBJ2-7|TRBV5-1
CASSLGDRGSEQYF
TGCGCCAGCAGCTTGGGGGACAGGGGTTCCGAGCAGTACTTC
>NA|TRBD2|TRBJ2-3|TRBV30
CAWSTGGADTQYF
TGTGCCTGGAGTACGGGAGGGGCAGATACGCAGTATTTT
>NA|TRBD2|TRBJ2-3|TRBV5-1
CASSRRLAGGGDTQYF
TGCGCCAGCAGCCGTAGACTAGCGGGAGGGGGAGATACGCAGTATTTT
>NA|NA|TRBJ1-2|TRBV14
CASSQAGYGYTF
TGTGCCAGCAGCCAGGCAGGGTATGGCTACACCTTC
>once|TRBD2|TRBJ2-7|TRBV29-1
CSVEDRDSGRPYVQYF
TGCAGCGTTGAAGATCGCGATAGCGGGAGGCCCTACGTGCAGTACTTC
>NA|NA|TRBJ1-5|TRBV28
CASSLGAGLYQPQHF
TGTGCCAGCAGTCTCGGGGCGGGGCTCTATCAGCCCCAGCATTTT
>NA|TRBD1|TRBJ1-2|TRBV5-6
CARTFLDRLYGYTF
TGTGCCAGGACTTTCCTGGACAGGCTCTATGGCTACACCTTC
>NA|NA|TRBJ1-2|TRBV30
CAWSVMGQDYYGYTF
TGTGCCTGGAGTGTAATGGGGCAGGATTACTATGGCTACACCTTC
>NA|TRBD1|TRBJ2-2|TRBV6-5
CASRTGQAGTGELFF
TGTGCCAGCAGGACGGGACAGGCGGGCACCGGGGAGCTGTTTTTT
>once|NA|TRBJ2-3|TRBV29-1
CSVQRLASTDTQYF
TGCAGCGTCCAGCGGCTAGCAAGCACAGATACGCAGTATTTT
>few|NA|TRBJ2-5|TRBV6-6
CASSQTVQGQYF
TGTGCCAGCAGCCAAACGGTACAGGGTCAGTACTTC
>once|TRBD1|TRBJ2-5|TRBV5-1
CASSFGTGGRETQYF
TGCGCCAGCAGCTTCGGGACAGGGGGCCGGGAGACCCAGTACTTC
>NA|TRBD1|TRBJ1-2|TRBV29-1
CSVTGASGGYTF
TGCAGCGTAACAGGGGCCTCTGGCGGCTACACCTTC
>NA|TRBD2|TRBJ2-1|TRBV6-6
CASSFLAGGSNEQFF
TGTGCCAGCAGTTTCTTAGCGGGAGGGTCGAATGAGCAGTTCTTC
>NA|TRBD2|TRBJ2-3|TRBV6-5
CASTGGRAVDTQYF
TGTGCCAGCACGGGCGGGAGGGCCGTTGATACGCAGTATTTT